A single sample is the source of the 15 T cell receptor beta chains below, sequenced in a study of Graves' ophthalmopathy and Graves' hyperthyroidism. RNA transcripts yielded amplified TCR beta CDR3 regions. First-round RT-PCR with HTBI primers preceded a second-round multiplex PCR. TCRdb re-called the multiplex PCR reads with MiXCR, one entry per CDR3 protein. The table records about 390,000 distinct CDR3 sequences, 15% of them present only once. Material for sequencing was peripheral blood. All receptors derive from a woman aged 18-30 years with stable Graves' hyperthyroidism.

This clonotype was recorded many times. The CDR3 region is CASSKHGQGLGIEQYF. The CDR3 coding sequence is TGTGCCAGCAGTAAGCATGGACAGGGCTTAGGAATAGAGCAGTACTTC. The gene calls are TRBV6-1 and TRBJ2-7; 8 bases line up with TRBD1. The CDR3 has 16 amino acids. V lost 5 bases, J lost 7 bases, and 16 bases stayed unmatched. The germline CDR1 and CDR2 sequences are MNHNS and SASEGT.

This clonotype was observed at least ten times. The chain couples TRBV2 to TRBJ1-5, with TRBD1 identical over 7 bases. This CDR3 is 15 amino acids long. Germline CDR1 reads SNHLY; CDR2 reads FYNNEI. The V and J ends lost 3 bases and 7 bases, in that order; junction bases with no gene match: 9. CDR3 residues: CASSDVGGAGQPQHF. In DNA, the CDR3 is TGTGCCAGCAGTGACGTAGGGGGCGCCGGACAGCCCCAGCATTTT.

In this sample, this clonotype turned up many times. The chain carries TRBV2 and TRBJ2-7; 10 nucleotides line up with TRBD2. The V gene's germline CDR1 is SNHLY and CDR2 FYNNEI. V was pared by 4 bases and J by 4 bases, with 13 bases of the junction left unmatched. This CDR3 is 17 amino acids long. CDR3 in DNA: TGTGCCAGCAGTGTAGGGCTAGCGGGGGACCTTTCTTACGAGCAGTACTTC. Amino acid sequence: CASSVGLAGDLSYEQYF.

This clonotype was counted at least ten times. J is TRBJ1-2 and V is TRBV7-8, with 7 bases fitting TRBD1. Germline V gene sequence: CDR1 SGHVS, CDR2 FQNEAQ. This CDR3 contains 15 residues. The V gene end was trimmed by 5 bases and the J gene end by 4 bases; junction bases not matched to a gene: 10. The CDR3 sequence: CASSREADRTYGYTF. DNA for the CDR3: TGTGCCAGCAGCCGAGAAGCGGACAGGACCTATGGCTACACCTTC.

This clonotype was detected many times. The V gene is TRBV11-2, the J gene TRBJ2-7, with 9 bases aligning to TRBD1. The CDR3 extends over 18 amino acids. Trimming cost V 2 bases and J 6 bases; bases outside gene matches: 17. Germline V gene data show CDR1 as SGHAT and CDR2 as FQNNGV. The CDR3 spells CASSLRGMGQGALSEQYF. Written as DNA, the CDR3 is TGTGCCAGCAGCTTACGAGGCATGGGACAGGGTGCCCTCTCCGAGCAGTACTTC. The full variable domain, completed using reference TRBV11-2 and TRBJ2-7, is EAGVAQSPRYKIIEKRQSVAFWCNPISGHATLYWYQQILGQGPKLLIQFQNNGVVDDSQLPKDRFSAERLKGVDSTLKIQPAKLEDSAVYLCASSLRGMGQGALSEQYFGPGTRLTVT.

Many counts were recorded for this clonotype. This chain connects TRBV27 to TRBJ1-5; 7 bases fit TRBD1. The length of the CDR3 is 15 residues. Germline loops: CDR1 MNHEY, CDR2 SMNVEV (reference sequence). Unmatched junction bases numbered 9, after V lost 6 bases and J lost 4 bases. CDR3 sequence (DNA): TGTGCCAGCAGACCCGGGACAGAAGTAAATCAGCCCCAGCATTTT. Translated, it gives CASRPGTEVNQPQHF.

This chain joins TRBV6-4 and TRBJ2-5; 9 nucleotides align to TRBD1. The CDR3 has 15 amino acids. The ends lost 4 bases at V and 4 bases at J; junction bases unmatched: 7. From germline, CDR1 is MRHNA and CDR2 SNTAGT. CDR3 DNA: TGTGCCAGCAGTGTTCGACAGGGGGGAGGAGAGACCCAGTACTTC. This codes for CASSVRQGGGETQYF.

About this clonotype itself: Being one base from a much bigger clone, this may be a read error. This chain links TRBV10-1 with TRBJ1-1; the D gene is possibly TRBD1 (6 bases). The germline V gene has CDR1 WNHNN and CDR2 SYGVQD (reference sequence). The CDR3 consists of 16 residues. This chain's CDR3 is CASSESGGVGNTEACF. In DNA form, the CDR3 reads TGCGCCAGCAGTGAGTCGGGGGGCGTGGGGAACACTGAAGCTTGCTTT.

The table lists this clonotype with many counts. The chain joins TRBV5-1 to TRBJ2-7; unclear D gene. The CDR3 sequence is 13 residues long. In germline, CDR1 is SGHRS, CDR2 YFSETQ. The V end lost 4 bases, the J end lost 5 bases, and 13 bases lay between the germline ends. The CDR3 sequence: CASSPRHPDEQYF. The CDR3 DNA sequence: TGCGCCAGCAGCCCAAGACACCCTGACGAGCAGTACTTC.

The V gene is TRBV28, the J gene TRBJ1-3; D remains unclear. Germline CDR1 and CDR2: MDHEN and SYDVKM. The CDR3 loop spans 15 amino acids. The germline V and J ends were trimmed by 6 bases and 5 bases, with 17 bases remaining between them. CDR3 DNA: TGTGCCAGCAGCCCCCGGGTAGCCAACAGAAACACCATATATTTT. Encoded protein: CASSPRVANRNTIYF. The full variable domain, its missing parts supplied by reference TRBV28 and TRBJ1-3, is DVKVTQSSRYLVKRTGEKVFLECVQDMDHENMFWYRQDPGLGLRLIYFSYDVKMKEKGDIPEGYSVSREKKERFSLILESASTNQTSMYLCASSPRVANRNTIYFGEGSWLTVV.

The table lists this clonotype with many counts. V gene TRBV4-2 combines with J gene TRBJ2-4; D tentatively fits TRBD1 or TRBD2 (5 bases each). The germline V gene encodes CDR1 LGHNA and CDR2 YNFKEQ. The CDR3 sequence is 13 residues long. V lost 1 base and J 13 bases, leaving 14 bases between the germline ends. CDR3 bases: TGTGCCAGCAGCCAAGGGGGGACCCCATTGCAGTACTTC. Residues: CASSQGGTPLQYF.

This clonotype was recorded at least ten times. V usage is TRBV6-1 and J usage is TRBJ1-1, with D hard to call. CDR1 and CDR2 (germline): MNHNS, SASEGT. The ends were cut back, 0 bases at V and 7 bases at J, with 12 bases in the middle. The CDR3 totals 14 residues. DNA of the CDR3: TGTGCCAGCAGTGAAGCGTGGGCAGCCATTGAAGCTTTCTTT. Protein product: CASSEAWAAIEAFF.

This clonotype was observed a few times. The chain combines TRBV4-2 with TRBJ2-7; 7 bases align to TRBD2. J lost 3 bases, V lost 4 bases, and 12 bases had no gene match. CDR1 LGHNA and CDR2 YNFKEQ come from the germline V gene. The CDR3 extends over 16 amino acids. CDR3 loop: CASSLAGRRVYYEQYF. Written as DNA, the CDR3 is TGTGCCAGCAGCCTCGCCGGGAGGCGGGTTTACTACGAGCAGTACTTC.

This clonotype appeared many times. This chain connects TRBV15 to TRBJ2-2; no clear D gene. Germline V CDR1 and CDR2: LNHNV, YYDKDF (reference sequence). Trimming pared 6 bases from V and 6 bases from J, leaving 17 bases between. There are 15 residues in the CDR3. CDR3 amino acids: CATRIGSRVAGELFF. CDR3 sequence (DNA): TGTGCCACCAGAATCGGGTCAAGGGTAGCCGGGGAGCTGTTTTTT.

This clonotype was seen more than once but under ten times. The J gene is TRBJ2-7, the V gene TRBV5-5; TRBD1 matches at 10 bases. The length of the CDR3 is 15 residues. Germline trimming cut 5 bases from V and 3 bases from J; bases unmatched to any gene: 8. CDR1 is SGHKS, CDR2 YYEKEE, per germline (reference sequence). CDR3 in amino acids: CASRPRTGGFYEQYF. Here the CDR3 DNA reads TGTGCCAGCAGACCCCGGACAGGGGGTTTCTACGAGCAGTACTTC.